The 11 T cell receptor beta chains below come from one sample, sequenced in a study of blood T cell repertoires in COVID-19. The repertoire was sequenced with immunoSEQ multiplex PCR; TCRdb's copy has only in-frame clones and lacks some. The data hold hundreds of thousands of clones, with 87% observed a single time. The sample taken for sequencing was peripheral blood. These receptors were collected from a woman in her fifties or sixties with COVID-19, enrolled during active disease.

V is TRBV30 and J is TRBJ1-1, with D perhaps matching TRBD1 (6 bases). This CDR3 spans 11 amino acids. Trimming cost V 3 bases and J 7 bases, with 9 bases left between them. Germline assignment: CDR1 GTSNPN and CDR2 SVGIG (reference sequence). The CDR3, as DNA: TGTGCCTGGAGGGACAGTAATGAAGCTTTCTTT. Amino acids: CAWRDSNEAFF.

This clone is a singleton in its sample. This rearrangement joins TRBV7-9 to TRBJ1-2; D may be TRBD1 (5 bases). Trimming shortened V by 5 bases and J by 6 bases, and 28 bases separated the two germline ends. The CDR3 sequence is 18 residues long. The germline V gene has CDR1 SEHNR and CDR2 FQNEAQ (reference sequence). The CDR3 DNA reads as TGTGCCAGCAGCCCCTCCGCCCCCCGGGGCAGCCCGGGGGATGGCTACACCTTC. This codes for CASSPSAPRGSPGDGYTF.

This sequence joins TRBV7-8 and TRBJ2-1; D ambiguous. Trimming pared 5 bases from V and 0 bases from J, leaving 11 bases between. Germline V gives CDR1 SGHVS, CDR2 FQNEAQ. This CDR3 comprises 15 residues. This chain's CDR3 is CASSHAGYSYNEQFF. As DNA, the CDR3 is TGTGCCAGCAGCCATGCAGGATACTCCTACAATGAGCAGTTCTTC. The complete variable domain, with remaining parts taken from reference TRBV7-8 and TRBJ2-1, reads GAGVSQSPRYKVAKRGQDVALRCDPISGHVSLFWYQQALGQGPEFLTYFQNEAQLDKSGLPSDRFFAERPEGSVSTLKIQRTQQEDSAVYLCASSHAGYSYNEQFFGPGTRLTVL.

The CDR3 bases are TGTGCCAGCAGTTACGATTCGACAGCTCAGAGCTACACCTTC. Its translation is CASSYDSTAQSYTF. The chain employs TRBV6-2 or TRBV6-3 and TRBJ1-2, with D possibly matching TRBD1 (5 bases). Germline V gene data show CDR1 as MNHEY and CDR2 as SVGEGT. Trimming left V 2 bases short and J 9 bases short, with 16 bases between. The CDR3 sequence is 14 residues long.

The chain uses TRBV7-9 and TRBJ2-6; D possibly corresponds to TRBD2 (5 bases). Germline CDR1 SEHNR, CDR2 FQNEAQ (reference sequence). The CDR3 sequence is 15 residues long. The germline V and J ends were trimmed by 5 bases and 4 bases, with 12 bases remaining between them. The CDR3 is CASSPGSSGANVLTF. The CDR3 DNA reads TGTGCCAGCAGCCCTGGGAGTTCAGGGGCCAACGTCCTGACTTTC.

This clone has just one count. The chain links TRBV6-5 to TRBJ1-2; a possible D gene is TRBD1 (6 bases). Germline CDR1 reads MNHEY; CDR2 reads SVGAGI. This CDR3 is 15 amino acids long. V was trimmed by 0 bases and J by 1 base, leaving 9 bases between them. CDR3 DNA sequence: TGTGCCAGCAGTTACTCCGGCAGGGGTAACTATGGCTACACCTTC. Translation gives CASSYSGRGNYGYTF.

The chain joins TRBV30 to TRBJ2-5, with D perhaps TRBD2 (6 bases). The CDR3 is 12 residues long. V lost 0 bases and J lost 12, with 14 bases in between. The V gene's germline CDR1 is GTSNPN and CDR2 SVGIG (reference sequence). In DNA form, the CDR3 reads TGTGCCTGGAGTGTTACGTGGGACTCAAAGTACTTC. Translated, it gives CAWSVTWDSKYF.

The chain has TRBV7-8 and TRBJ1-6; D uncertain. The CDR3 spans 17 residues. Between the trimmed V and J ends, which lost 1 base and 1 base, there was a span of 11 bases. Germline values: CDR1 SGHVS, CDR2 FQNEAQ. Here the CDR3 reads CASSLDPRGSYNSPLHF. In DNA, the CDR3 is TGTGCCAGCAGCTTAGATCCGCGGGGATCCTATAATTCACCCCTCCACTTT. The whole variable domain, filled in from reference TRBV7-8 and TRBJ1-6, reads GAGVSQSPRYKVAKRGQDVALRCDPISGHVSLFWYQQALGQGPEFLTYFQNEAQLDKSGLPSDRFFAERPEGSVSTLKIQRTQQEDSAVYLCASSLDPRGSYNSPLHFGNGTRLTVT.

CDR3: CASSVRDSSYEQYF. Written as DNA, the CDR3 is TGTGCCAGTAGTGTCCGGGACAGTTCCTACGAGCAGTACTTC. The J gene is TRBJ2-7, the V gene TRBV19; 7 nucleotides agree with TRBD1. Germline assignment: CDR1 LNHDA and CDR2 SQIVND (reference sequence). CDR3 length: 14 amino acids. The J segment lost 1 base and the V segment lost 5 bases, leaving 5 bases of the junction unmatched.

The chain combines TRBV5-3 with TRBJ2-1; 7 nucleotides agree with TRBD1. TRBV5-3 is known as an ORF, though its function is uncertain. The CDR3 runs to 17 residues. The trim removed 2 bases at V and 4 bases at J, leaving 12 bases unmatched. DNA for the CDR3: TGTGCCAGAAGCTTTTCGGACAGGACGAGGGCTTACAATGAGCAGTTCTTC. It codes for CARSFSDRTRAYNEQFF.

Here the CDR3 reads CATSRASPSILVLYYQETQYF. CDR3 bases: TGTGCCACCAGCAGAGCATCGCCCTCTATTCTTGTTTTATATTACCAAGAGACCCAGTACTTC. The rearrangement joins TRBV15 to TRBJ2-5; D unresolved. V dropped 1 base and J dropped 0 bases, with 27 bases sitting between them. Germline V gene lookup returns CDR1 LNHNV and CDR2 YYDKDF (reference sequence). This CDR3 spans 21 amino acids.